Following are 10 T cell receptor beta chains from one sample sequenced in a study of memory CD4+ T cells and cytomegalovirus serostatus. Assay: immunoSEQ multiplex PCR; the TCRdb copy retains only in-frame clones and omits some. Among tens of thousands of clones listed, around 79% were seen once. Single viable CD3+CD4+CD8-CD45RO+ cells were sorted as the memory CD4+ T cells. Sequenced input: memory CD4+ T cells from blood. The receptor source for this set is an adult in good health and CMV-seropositive.

This clone was picked up a small number of times. Here the CDR3 DNA reads TGTGCCAGCAGATCTACGGGACAGCTCTATGGCTACACCTTC. Protein: CASRSTGQLYGYTF. V usage is TRBV6-5 and J usage is TRBJ1-2, with 7 bases fitting TRBD1. CDR3 length equals 14 residues. The junction had 8 bases not matched to a gene; V was cut back by 6 bases and J by 4 bases. Germline values: CDR1 MNHEY, CDR2 SVGAGI.

The chain links TRBV7-2 to TRBJ2-4, with 8 positions matching TRBD1. After removal of 0 bases from V and 7 bases from J, the junction contained 5 bases not matched to a gene. CDR3 size: 15 residues. The germline gives CDR1 SGHTA, CDR2 FQGNSA. CDR3 sequence: CASSLARGHGNIQYF. The CDR3 bases are TGTGCCAGCAGCTTAGCCAGGGGGCATGGGAACATTCAGTACTTC.

The chain employs TRBV5-1 and TRBJ2-3, with 7 nucleotides matching TRBD2. The V gene end was trimmed by 2 bases and the J gene end by 5 bases; junction bases not matched to a gene: 8. Germline lookup yields CDR1 SGHRS and CDR2 YFSETQ. The CDR3 has 15 amino acids. CDR3 region: CASSFRGLGVDTQYF. The DNA for the CDR3 is TGCGCCAGCAGCTTCCGAGGACTAGGGGTAGATACGCAGTATTTT.

V is TRBV28 and J is TRBJ1-5; no firm D call. Trimming removed 7 bases at V and 1 base at J, with 14 bases between. This CDR3 spans 15 amino acids. Germline loops: CDR1 MDHEN, CDR2 SYDVKM. CDR3 protein: CASKGLRISNQPQHF. The CDR3 DNA sequence: TGTGCCAGCAAAGGTCTTCGGATAAGCAATCAGCCCCAGCATTTT.

The chain links TRBV7-2 to TRBJ2-1; 14 bases map to TRBD2. The CDR3 covers 16 residues. Germline CDR1 SGHTA, CDR2 FQGNSA. The V segment lost 5 bases and the J segment 12 bases; nucleotides outside the gene matches: 12. This CDR3 reads CASSLGGSGLAGGQFF. CDR3 coding DNA: TGTGCCAGCAGCCTAGGCGGTAGCGGACTAGCGGGAGGGCAGTTCTTC.

A single count supports this clone. V and J are TRBV4-2 and TRBJ2-3, with a possible D match to TRBD2 (6 bases). The CDR3 extends over 15 amino acids. From germline, CDR1 is LGHNA and CDR2 YNFKEQ. Trimming removed 1 base at V and 4 bases at J, with 12 bases between. The CDR3 spells CASSQVGTGADTQYF. The CDR3 DNA reads TGTGCCAGCAGCCAAGTTGGGACGGGGGCAGATACGCAGTATTTT.

The rearrangement uses TRBV7-2 and TRBJ1-1; possibly TRBD1 for D (5 bases). This CDR3 has 14 amino acids. Germline V lookup: CDR1 SGHTA, CDR2 FQGNSA. Trimming left V 4 bases short and J 5 bases short, with 14 bases between. CDR3 in amino acids: CASSSRQRGTEAFF. As DNA, the CDR3 is TGTGCCAGCAGCTCCAGACAGCGGGGAACTGAAGCTTTCTTT.

This clone appeared a single time. The chain carries TRBV9 and TRBJ2-2, with 11 bases fitting TRBD2. Trimming at V came to 2 bases and at J to 10 bases, leaving 7 bases not matched to a gene. In germline, CDR1 is SGDLS, CDR2 YYNGEE. The CDR3 is 15 amino acids. The CDR3 reads CASSVTSGDWEELFF. CDR3 coding DNA: TGTGCCAGCAGCGTGACTAGCGGGGATTGGGAGGAGCTGTTTTTT.

This chain connects TRBV7-8 to TRBJ2-2; D assignment may be TRBD1 or TRBD2 (5 bases each). CDR1 and CDR2 (germline): SGHVS, FQNEAQ. Trimming stripped 1 base from V and 7 bases from J, with 10 bases between. This CDR3 comprises 14 residues. The DNA for the CDR3 is TGTGCCAGCAGCTTAGGAGGGGAAGGCGGGGAGCTGTTTTTT. Translated, it gives CASSLGGEGGELFF.

This chain links TRBV5-6 with TRBJ2-7, with 9 bases identical to TRBD2. From germline, CDR1 is SGHDT and CDR2 YYEEEE. This CDR3 spans 17 amino acids. The V segment lost 2 bases and the J segment 2 bases; nucleotides outside the gene matches: 11. CDR3 sequence reads: CASSFGTSKRRTYEQYF. In DNA form, the CDR3 reads TGTGCCAGCAGCTTCGGGACTAGCAAACGCCGGACCTACGAGCAGTACTTC.